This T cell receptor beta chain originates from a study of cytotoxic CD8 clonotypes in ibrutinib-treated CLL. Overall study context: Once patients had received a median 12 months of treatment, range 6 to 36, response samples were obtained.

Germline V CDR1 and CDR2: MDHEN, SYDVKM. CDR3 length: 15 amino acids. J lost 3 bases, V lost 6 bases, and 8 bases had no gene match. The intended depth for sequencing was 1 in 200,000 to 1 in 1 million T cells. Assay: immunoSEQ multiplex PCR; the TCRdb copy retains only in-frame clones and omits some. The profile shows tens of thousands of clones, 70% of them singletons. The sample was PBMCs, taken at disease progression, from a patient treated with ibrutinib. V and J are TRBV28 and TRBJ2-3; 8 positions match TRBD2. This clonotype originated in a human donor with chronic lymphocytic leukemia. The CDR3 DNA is TGTGCCAGCAGACCTCTAGCGGGCTTTACAGATACGCAGTATTTT. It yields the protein CASRPLAGFTDTQYF.